These 10 T cell receptor beta chains share one sample of origin, sequenced in a study (dated by TCRdb to about 2015). To prepare the library, 5' RACE was applied. Reads for this sample came from an Illumina MiSeq. TCRdb applied fastp at Q25 and MiXCR to the public reads, then kept only in-frame beta chains. Records with the same CDR3 protein are collapsed into one entry carrying the most frequent genes and DNA. Present in this sample are around 50,000 distinct CDR3 sequences, around 24% of which were seen just once. In total, the top ten clones hold roughly 2.2% of the sample. Cells that were CD4+CD25+CD127-/low were the ones isolated as Tregs. The source material was tumor-infiltrating Tregs sorted from the breast tumor. Source of these receptors: a female donor with breast cancer.

This rearrangement joins TRBV7-2 to TRBJ2-5, with D possibly matching TRBD2 (6 bases). V was clipped by 7 bases and J by 5 bases, with 17 bases between them. Per the germline V gene, CDR1 is SGHTA and CDR2 is FQGNSA. The length of the CDR3 is 14 residues. The CDR3 is CASKEGGSVETQYF. DNA of the CDR3: TGTGCCAGCAAGGAGGGAGGATCGGTGGAGACCCAGTACTTC.

This clonotype was counted a few times. The V and J genes are TRBV28 and TRBJ1-2; D might be TRBD1 (6 bases). Germline values: CDR1 MDHEN, CDR2 SYDVKM. Trimming removed 2 bases from V and 4 bases from J, with 11 bases in between. This CDR3 spans 14 amino acids. The CDR3 region is CASSLGGGRYGYTF. CDR3 DNA: TGTGCCAGCAGTTTAGGGGGGGGGCGCTATGGCTACACCTTC.

This clonotype came up a few times. The V and J genes are TRBV4-1 and TRBJ1-1; a possible D gene is TRBD1 (5 bases). Germline V gene lookup returns CDR1 MGHRA and CDR2 YSYEKL. V was pared by 4 bases and J by 8 bases, with 14 bases between. This CDR3 region has 13 residues. The CDR3: CASSRGDVAEAFF. CDR3 DNA sequence: TGCGCCAGCAGCCGGGGGGACGTAGCCGAAGCTTTCTTT.

The V and J genes are TRBV28 and TRBJ2-3; D is perhaps TRBD1 (6 bases). Germline V gene lookup returns CDR1 MDHEN and CDR2 SYDVKM. CDR3 length: 15 amino acids. V was pared by 4 bases and J by 4 bases, with 15 bases between. CDR3 bases: TGTGCCAGCAGTTGGGACATGGGGGTCCCAGATACGCAGTATTTT. This gives the protein CASSWDMGVPDTQYF.

V usage is TRBV7-6 and J usage is TRBJ2-1; weak D call: TRBD2 (5 bases). The CDR3 has 13 amino acids. The V end was cut by 0 bases, the J end by 5 bases, with 5 bases between. Germline CDR1 is SGHVS and CDR2 is FNYEAQ. DNA for the CDR3: TGTGCCAGCAGCTTAGCCGGGGACAATGAGCAGTTCTTC. Translated: CASSLAGDNEQFF.

The CDR3 here is CASSLTGVMNTEAFF. In DNA form, the CDR3 reads TGTGCCAGCAGCCTGACGGGTGTTATGAACACTGAAGCTTTCTTT. The V and J genes are TRBV7-8 and TRBJ1-1; D not certain. Germline values: CDR1 SGHVS, CDR2 FQNEAQ. V lost 5 bases and J 0 bases, leaving 13 bases between the germline ends. CDR3 length: 15 amino acids.

By sample fraction, this clonotype is medium-sized. V and J are TRBV2 and TRBJ1-1; maybe TRBD1 (5 bases). The CDR3 runs to 12 residues. The germline V gene encodes CDR1 SNHLY and CDR2 FYNNEI. Trimming took 7 bases from V and 8 from J, leaving 14 bases between them. CDR3 sequence (DNA): TGTGCCAGCACGTTTACAGGATTAGAAGCTTTCTTT. This codes for CASTFTGLEAFF.

The V and J genes are TRBV7-9 and TRBJ1-2; 11 positions match TRBD1. The CDR3 is 16 residues long. V shed 4 bases and J 4 bases; nucleotides not matched to a gene: 8. Germline V gene sequence: CDR1 SEHNR, CDR2 FQNEAQ (reference sequence). CDR3 in DNA: TGTGCCAGCAGCTCAAATGGGACAGGGGGTATCTATGGCTACACCTTC. Its protein is CASSSNGTGGIYGYTF.

Only one count was recorded for this clonotype. CDR3 in DNA: TGCGCCAGCAGCCAAGGGGCAGCCGTCTCTGGAAACACCATATATTTT. Protein sequence: CASSQGAAVSGNTIYF. The chain has TRBV4-3 and TRBJ1-3, with unresolved D. In germline, CDR1 is LGHNA, CDR2 YSLEER. The CDR3 totals 16 residues. Trimming cost V 1 base and J 0 bases, with 10 bases left between them.

The chain recombines TRBV4-2 with TRBJ2-1, with D unclear. The CDR3 extends over 16 amino acids. Germline V gives CDR1 LGHNA, CDR2 YNFKEQ. Between the trimmed V and J ends, which lost 5 bases and 4 bases, there was a span of 18 bases. CDR3: CASSKGSSDLYNEQFF. The DNA for the CDR3 is TGTGCCAGCAGCAAAGGTTCCAGCGATCTATACAATGAGCAGTTCTTC.